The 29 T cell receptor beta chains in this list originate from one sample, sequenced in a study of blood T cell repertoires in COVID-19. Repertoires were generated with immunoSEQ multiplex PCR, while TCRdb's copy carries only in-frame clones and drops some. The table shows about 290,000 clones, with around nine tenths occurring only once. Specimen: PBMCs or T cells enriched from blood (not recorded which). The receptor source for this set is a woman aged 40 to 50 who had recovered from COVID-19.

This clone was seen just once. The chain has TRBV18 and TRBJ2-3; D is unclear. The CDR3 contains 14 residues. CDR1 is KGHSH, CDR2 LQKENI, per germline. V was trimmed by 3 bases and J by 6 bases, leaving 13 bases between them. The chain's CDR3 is CASSPSLNLDTQYF. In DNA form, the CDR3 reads TGTGCCAGCTCACCGTCGCTAAATCTTGATACGCAGTATTTT.

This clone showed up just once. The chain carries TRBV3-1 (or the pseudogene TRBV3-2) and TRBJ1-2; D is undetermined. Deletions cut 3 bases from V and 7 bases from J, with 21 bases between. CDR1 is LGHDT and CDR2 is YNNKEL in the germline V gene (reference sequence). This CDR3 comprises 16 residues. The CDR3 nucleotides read TGTGCCAGCAGCCAGTACCCCGATTATACTATTTTTGGCTACACCTTC. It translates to CASSQYPDYTIFGYTF.

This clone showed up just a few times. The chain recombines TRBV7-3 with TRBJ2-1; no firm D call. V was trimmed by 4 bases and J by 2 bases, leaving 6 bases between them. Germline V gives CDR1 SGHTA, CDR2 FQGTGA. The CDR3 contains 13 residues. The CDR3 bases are TGTGCCAGCAGCTCAGGTGCCTACAATGAGCAGTTCTTC. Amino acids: CASSSGAYNEQFF.

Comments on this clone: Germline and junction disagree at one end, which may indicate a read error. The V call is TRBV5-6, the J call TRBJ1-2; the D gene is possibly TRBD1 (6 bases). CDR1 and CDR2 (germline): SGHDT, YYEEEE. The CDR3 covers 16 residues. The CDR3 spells CASSLQGSSTNYGYTF. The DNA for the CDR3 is TGTGCCAGCAGCTTGCAGGGGTCTAGTACTAACTATGGGTACACCTTC.

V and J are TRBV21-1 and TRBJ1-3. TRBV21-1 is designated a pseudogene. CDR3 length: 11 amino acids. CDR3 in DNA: TGTGCCAGCAGCAGAGGCGACACCATATATTTT. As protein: CASSRGDTIYF.

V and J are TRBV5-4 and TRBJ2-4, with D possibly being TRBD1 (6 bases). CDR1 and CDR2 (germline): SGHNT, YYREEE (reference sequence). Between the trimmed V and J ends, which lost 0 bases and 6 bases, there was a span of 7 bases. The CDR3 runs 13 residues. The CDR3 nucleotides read TGTGCCAGCAGCTTGGAGGGGGTAAACATTCAGTACTTC. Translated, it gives CASSLEGVNIQYF. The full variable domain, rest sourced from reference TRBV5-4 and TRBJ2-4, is ETGVTQSPTHLIKTRGQQVTLRCSSQSGHNTVSWYQQALGQGPQFIFQYYREEENGRGNFPPRFSGLQFPNYSSELNVNALELDDSALYLCASSLEGVNIQYFGAGTRLSVL.

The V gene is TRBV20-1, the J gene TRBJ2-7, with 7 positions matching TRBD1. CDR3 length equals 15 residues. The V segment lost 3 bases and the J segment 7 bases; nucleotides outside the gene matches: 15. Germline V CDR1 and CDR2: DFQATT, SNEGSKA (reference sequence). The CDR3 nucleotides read TGCAGTGCTAGTCGGCAGGACAGGATCTTCAGGGAGCAGTACTTC. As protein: CSASRQDRIFREQYF.

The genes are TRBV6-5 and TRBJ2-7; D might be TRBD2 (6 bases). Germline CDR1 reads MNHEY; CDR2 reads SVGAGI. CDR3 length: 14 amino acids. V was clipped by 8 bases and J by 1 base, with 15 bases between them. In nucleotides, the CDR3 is TGTGCCAGCCGGATGACGGGAGCGTCCTACGAGCAGTACTTC. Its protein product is CASRMTGASYEQYF.

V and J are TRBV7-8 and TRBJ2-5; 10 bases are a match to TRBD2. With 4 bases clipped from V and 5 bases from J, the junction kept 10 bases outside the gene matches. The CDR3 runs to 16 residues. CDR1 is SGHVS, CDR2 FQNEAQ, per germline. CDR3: CASSSKAGGPLETQYF. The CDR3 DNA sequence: TGTGCCAGCAGCTCAAAAGCGGGGGGGCCTCTTGAGACCCAGTACTTC.

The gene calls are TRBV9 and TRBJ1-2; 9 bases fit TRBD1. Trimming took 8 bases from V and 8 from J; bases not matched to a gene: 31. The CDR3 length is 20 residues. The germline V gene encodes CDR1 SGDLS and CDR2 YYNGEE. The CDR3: CASSTSASLDGTGSLRGYTF. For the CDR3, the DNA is TGTGCCAGTAGCACGTCCGCCAGTTTAGACGGGACAGGGTCCCTTAGAGGCTACACCTTC. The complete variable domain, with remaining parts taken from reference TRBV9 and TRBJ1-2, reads DSGVTQTPKHLITATGQRVTLRCSPRSGDLSVYWYQQSLDQGLQFLIQYYNGEERAKGNILERFSAQQFPDLHSELNLSSLELGDSALYFCASSTSASLDGTGSLRGYTFGSGTRLTVV.

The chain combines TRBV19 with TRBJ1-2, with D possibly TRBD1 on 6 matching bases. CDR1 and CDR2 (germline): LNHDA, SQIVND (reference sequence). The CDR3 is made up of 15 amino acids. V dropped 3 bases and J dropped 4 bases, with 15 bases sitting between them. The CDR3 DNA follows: TGTGCCAGTAGTATTGATGCAGGGGAGAGCTATGGCTACACCTTC. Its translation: CASSIDAGESYGYTF.

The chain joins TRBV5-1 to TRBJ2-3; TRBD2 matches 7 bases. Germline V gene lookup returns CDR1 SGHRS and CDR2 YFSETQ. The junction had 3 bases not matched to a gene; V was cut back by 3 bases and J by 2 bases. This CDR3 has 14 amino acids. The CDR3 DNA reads TGCGCCAGCAGCTCGCGGGGGACCACAGATACGCAGTATTTT. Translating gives CASSSRGTTDTQYF. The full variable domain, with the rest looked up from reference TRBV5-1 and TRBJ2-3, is KAGVTQTPRYLIKTRGQQVTLSCSPISGHRSVSWYQQTPGQGLQFLFEYFSETQRNKGNFPGRFSGRQFSNSRSEMNVSTLELGDSALYLCASSSRGTTDTQYFGPGTRLTVL.

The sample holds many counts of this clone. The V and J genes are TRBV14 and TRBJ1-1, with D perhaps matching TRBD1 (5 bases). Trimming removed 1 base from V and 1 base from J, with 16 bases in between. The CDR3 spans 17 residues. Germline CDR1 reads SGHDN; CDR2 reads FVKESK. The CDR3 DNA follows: TGTGCCAGCAGCCAAGCTAAAAGGGGCCCGAGGAACACTGAAGCTTTCTTT. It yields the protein CASSQAKRGPRNTEAFF.

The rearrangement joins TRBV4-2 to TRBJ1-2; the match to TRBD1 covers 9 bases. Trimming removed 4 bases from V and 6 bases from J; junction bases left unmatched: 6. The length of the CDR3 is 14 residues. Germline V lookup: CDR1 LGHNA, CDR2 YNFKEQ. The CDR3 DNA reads TGTGCCAGCAGCCGAATGGGACAGGGAAATGGCTACACCTTC. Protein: CASSRMGQGNGYTF.

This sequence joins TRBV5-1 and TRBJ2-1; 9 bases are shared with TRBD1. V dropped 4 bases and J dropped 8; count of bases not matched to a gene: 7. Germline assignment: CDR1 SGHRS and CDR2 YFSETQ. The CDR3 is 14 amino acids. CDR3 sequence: CASSDDRGVDEQFF. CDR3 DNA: TGCGCCAGCAGCGACGACAGGGGGGTCGATGAGCAGTTCTTC.

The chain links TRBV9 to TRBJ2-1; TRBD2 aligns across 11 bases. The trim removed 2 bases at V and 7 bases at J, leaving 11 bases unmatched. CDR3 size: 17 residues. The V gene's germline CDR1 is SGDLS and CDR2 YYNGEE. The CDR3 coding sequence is TGTGCCAGCAGCGTGGTAGAAGGGACTAGCGGCCGTAATGAGCAGTTCTTC. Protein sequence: CASSVVEGTSGRNEQFF. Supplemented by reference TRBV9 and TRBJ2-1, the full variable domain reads DSGVTQTPKHLITATGQRVTLRCSPRSGDLSVYWYQQSLDQGLQFLIQYYNGEERAKGNILERFSAQQFPDLHSELNLSSLELGDSALYFCASSVVEGTSGRNEQFFGPGTRLTVL.

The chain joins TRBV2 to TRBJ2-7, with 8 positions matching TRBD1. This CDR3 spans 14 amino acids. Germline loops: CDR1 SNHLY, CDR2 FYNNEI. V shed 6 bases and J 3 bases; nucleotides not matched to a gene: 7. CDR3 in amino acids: CASRRTGTFYEQYF. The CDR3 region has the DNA TGTGCCAGCAGAAGGACAGGGACTTTCTACGAGCAGTACTTC.

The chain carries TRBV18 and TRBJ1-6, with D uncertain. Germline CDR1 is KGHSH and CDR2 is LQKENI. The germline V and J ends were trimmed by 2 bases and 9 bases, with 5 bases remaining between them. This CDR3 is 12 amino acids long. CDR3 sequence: CASSPRSSPLHF. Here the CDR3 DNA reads TGTGCCAGCTCACCAAGGAGTTCACCCCTCCACTTT.

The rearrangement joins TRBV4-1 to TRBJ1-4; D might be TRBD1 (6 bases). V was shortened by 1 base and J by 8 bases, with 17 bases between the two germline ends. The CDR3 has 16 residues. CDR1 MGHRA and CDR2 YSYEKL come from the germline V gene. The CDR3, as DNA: TGCGCCAGCAGCCAAGTGAGGGGGACCCTAGTGGAAAAACTGTTTTTT. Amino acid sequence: CASSQVRGTLVEKLFF.

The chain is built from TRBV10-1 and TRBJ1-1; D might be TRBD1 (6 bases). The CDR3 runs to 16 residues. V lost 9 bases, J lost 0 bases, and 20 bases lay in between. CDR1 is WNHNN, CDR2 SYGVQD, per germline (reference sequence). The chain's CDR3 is CASNNGTHTMNTEAFF. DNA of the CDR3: TGCGCCAGTAATAACGGGACACACACAATGAACACTGAAGCTTTCTTT.

The CDR3 loop is CASSLSGQTTEAFF. The CDR3 bases are TGTGCCAGCAGCTTATCAGGACAGACGACCGAAGCTTTCTTT. The J gene is TRBJ1-1, the V gene TRBV5-6; a weak D match, TRBD1 (6 bases). Trimming cost V 2 bases and J 8 bases, with 16 bases left between them. The germline gives CDR1 SGHDT, CDR2 YYEEEE. The CDR3 consists of 14 residues.

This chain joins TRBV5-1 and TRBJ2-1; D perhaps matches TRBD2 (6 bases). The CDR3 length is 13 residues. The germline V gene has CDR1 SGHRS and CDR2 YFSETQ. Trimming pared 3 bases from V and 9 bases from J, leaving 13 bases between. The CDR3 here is CASSWGEEVEQFF. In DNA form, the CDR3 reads TGCGCCAGCAGCTGGGGGGAGGAGGTTGAGCAGTTCTTC.

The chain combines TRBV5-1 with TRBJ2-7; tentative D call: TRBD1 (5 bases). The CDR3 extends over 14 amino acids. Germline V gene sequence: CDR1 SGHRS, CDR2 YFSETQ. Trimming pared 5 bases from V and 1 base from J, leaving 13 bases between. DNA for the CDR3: TGCGCCAGCAGACTTGACAGACAGTCCTACGAGCAGTACTTC. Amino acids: CASRLDRQSYEQYF.

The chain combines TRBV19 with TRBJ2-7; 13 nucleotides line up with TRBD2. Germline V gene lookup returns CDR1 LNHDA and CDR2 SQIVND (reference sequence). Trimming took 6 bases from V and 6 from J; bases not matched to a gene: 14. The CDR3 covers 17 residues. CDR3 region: CASSPPRLAGGLSEQYF. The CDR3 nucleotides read TGTGCCAGTAGCCCTCCCCGACTAGCGGGGGGTCTCAGCGAGCAGTACTTC.

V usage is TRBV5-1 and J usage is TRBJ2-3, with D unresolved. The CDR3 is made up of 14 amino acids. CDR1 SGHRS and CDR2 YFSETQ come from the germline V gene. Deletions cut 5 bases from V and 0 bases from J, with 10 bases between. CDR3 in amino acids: CASRRVTSTDTQYF. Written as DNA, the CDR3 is TGCGCCAGCAGAAGAGTAACTAGCACAGATACGCAGTATTTT.

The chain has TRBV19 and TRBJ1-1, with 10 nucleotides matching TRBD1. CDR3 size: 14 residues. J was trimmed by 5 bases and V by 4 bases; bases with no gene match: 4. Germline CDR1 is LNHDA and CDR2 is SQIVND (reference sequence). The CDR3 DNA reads TGTGCCAGTAGTAAAGACAGGGGGCCAACTGAAGCTTTCTTT. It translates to CASSKDRGPTEAFF.

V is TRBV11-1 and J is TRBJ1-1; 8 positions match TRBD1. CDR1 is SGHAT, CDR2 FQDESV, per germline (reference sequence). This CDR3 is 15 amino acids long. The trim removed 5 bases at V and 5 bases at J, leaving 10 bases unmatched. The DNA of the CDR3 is TGTGCCAGCAGCGCCCGGGACAGGTGGGAGACTGAAGCTTTCTTT. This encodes CASSARDRWETEAFF.

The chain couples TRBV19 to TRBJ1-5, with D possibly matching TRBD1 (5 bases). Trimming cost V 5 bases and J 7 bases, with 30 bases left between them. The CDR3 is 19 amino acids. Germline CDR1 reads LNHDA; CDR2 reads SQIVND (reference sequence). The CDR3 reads CASSPRGRGGTEVIQPQHF. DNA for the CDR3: TGTGCCAGTAGTCCCCGCGGAAGAGGCGGGACGGAGGTTATCCAGCCCCAGCATTTT.

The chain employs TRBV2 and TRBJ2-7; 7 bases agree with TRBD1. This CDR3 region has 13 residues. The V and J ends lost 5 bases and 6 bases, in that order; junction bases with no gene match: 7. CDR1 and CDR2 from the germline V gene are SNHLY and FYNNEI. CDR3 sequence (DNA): TGTGCCAGCAGTCGACAGGGCCCCTCCGAGCAGTACTTC. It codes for CASSRQGPSEQYF. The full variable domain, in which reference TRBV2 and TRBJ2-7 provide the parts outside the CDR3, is EPEVTQTPSHQVTQMGQEVILRCVPISNHLYFYWYRQILGQKVEFLVSFYNNEISEKSEIFDDQFSVERPDGSNFTLKIRSTKLEDSAMYFCASSRQGPSEQYFGPGTRLTVT.